A single sample is the source of the 20 T cell receptor beta chains below, sequenced in a study of cytomegalovirus exposure and HLA in healthy donors (TCRdb year 2017). Library preparation used the immunoSEQ multiplex PCR assay. For the multiplex PCR, a mixture combining 60 forward primers for TCR Vbeta segments and 13 reverse primers for TCR Jbeta segments was used. Held by TCRdb, this immuneACCESS table contains in-frame sequences only and omits some clones. Under half of the omission traces to an unresolved V gene where checked; the cause of the rest is unknown. Present in this sample are 100,000 to 140,000 clones, around 76% of which were seen just once. The ten biggest clones cover 2% to 3% of the sample. The material sequenced was PBMCs. Every receptor here comes from a man in his thirties or forties in good health and CMV-seropositive.

This clone was observed a handful of times. The J gene is TRBJ2-3, the V gene TRBV12-5; D is possibly TRBD1 (5 bases). The CDR3 has 12 amino acids. Germline V lookup: CDR1 LGHNT, CDR2 FRNRAP. V lost 7 bases to trimming and J lost 9 bases, with 14 bases between them. As DNA, the CDR3 is TGTGCTAGTGCCTCCGACAGCGAGACGCAGTATTTT. Protein product: CASASDSETQYF.

The CDR3: CASKSAFGSYATNEKLFF. The DNA of the CDR3 is TGTGCCAGTAAGTCTGCGTTCGGGTCCTACGCAACTAATGAAAAACTGTTTTTT. The rearrangement uses TRBV19 and TRBJ1-4; D unclear. Germline V gene lookup returns CDR1 LNHDA and CDR2 SQIVND (reference sequence). Trimming left V 7 bases short and J 0 bases short, with 21 bases between. This CDR3 has 18 residues.

The chain has TRBV9 and TRBJ2-3; TRBD2 is a possible D gene (5 bases). There are 14 residues in the CDR3. The germline V and J ends were trimmed by 4 bases and 2 bases, with 11 bases remaining between them. CDR1 is SGDLS and CDR2 is YYNGEE in the germline V gene. CDR3 DNA: TGTGCCAGCAGCCTCTCAGCGGTCACAGATACGCAGTATTTT. Protein: CASSLSAVTDTQYF.

The rearrangement links TRBV7-9 to TRBJ1-1, with no clear D. V was shortened by 4 bases and J by 7 bases, with 10 bases between the two germline ends. CDR1 SEHNR and CDR2 FQNEAQ come from the germline V gene (reference sequence). The CDR3 covers 12 residues. The CDR3 sequence is CASSSTRIEAFF. The CDR3, as DNA: TGTGCCAGCAGCTCCACAAGAATTGAAGCTTTCTTT. The full variable domain, in which reference TRBV7-9 and TRBJ1-1 provide the parts outside the CDR3, is DTGVSQNPRHKITKRGQNVTFRCDPISEHNRLYWYRQTLGQGPEFLTYFQNEAQLEKSRLLSDRFSAERPKGSFSTLEIQRTEQGDSAMYLCASSSTRIEAFFGQGTRLTVV.

The V and J genes are TRBV5-1 and TRBJ2-1; tentative D call: TRBD2 (6 bases). Germline CDR1 reads SGHRS; CDR2 reads YFSETQ. V was pared by 1 base and J by 2 bases, with 13 bases between. This CDR3 contains 16 residues. For the CDR3, the DNA is TGCGCCAGCAGCTTGCCCACCGGGACTGCCTACAATGAGCAGTTCTTC. Its translation: CASSLPTGTAYNEQFF.

The V call is TRBV19, the J call TRBJ1-4; TRBD1 agrees at 8 bases. Germline V gene data show CDR1 as LNHDA and CDR2 as SQIVND (reference sequence). This CDR3 spans 14 amino acids. The V segment lost 6 bases and the J segment 8 bases; nucleotides outside the gene matches: 8. DNA of the CDR3: TGTGCCAGTAGAGACAGGGGAGCGCGCGAAAAACTGTTTTTT. Protein: CASRDRGAREKLFF.

The V gene is TRBV5-4, the J gene TRBJ2-3; the match to TRBD2 covers 7 bases. The CDR3 extends over 15 amino acids. Trimming took 4 bases from V and 0 from J; bases not matched to a gene: 5. Germline V gene sequence: CDR1 SGHNT, CDR2 YYREEE (reference sequence). CDR3 amino acids: CASSPGTTSTDTQYF. The CDR3 DNA sequence: TGTGCCAGCAGCCCCGGGACTACAAGCACAGATACGCAGTATTTT.

The J gene is TRBJ2-1, the V gene TRBV7-9; TRBD2 agrees at 11 bases. The ends lost 6 bases at V and 8 bases at J; junction bases unmatched: 12. The germline V gene encodes CDR1 SEHNR and CDR2 FQNEAQ (reference sequence). The CDR3 has 16 amino acids. The CDR3 region is CASSYFVIAGGYEQFF. The CDR3 nucleotides are TGTGCCAGCAGTTACTTCGTAATAGCGGGGGGGTATGAGCAGTTCTTC.

J is TRBJ2-2 and V is TRBV7-3; 8 nucleotides match TRBD2. This CDR3 spans 15 amino acids. The trim removed 5 bases at V and 2 bases at J, leaving 4 bases unmatched. CDR1 is SGHTA and CDR2 is FQGTGA in the germline V gene. The CDR3 sequence: CASSPGGPNTGELFF. In nucleotides, the CDR3 is TGTGCCAGCAGCCCGGGGGGGCCCAACACCGGGGAGCTGTTTTTT.

The rearrangement joins TRBV21-1 to TRBJ1-4; the D call TRBD1 from the table was never checked on the DNA. TRBV21-1 is marked as a pseudogene. The CDR3 runs 16 residues. The CDR3 bases are TGTGCCAGCAGCAACGTTGGGACAGGGGGTTATGAAAAACTGTTTTTT. It is translated as CASSNVGTGGYEKLFF.

The J gene is TRBJ2-7, the V gene TRBV29-1; TRBD2 agrees at 7 bases. V was pared by 5 bases and J by 2 bases, with 6 bases of the junction left unmatched. The CDR3 spans 13 residues. Germline lookup yields CDR1 SQVTM and CDR2 ANQGSEA. The CDR3 coding sequence is TGCAGCGTTATGGGGGGGAACACCTACGAGCAGTACTTC. This encodes CSVMGGNTYEQYF.

The chain links TRBV6-5 to TRBJ1-2; D is perhaps TRBD1 (6 bases). The germline V and J ends were trimmed by 0 bases and 2 bases, with 13 bases remaining between them. The germline V gene has CDR1 MNHEY and CDR2 SVGAGI. CDR3 length equals 16 residues. CDR3: CASSYSLQGSNYGYTF. In nucleotides, the CDR3 is TGTGCCAGCAGTTACTCGTTACAGGGCAGCAACTATGGCTACACCTTC.

The CDR3 region has the DNA TGTGCCAGCAGCTTGGGACAACCGGGGAATCAGCCCCAGCATTTT. Its protein product is CASSLGQPGNQPQHF. J is TRBJ1-5 and V is TRBV7-9; weak D call: TRBD1 (6 bases). Trimming removed 3 bases from V and 4 bases from J, with 13 bases in between. This CDR3 is built from 15 residues. The germline gives CDR1 SEHNR, CDR2 FQNEAQ (reference sequence).

The genes are TRBV18 and TRBJ1-6, with a possible D match to TRBD1 (5 bases). V was clipped by 1 base and J by 5 bases, with 12 bases between them. Germline V gene sequence: CDR1 KGHSH, CDR2 LQKENI. CDR3 length: 16 residues. The DNA of the CDR3 is TGTGCCAGCTCACCACAGGGAATGGACAATAATTCACCCCTCCACTTT. It encodes CASSPQGMDNNSPLHF.

The chain links TRBV19 to TRBJ2-1, with 8 nucleotides matching TRBD2. The CDR3 sequence is 15 residues long. J was trimmed by 4 bases and V by 3 bases; bases with no gene match: 5. Germline V gene lookup returns CDR1 LNHDA and CDR2 SQIVND (reference sequence). The CDR3 DNA follows: TGTGCCAGTAGTATCTCGGGGGGGCCGTACAATGAGCAGTTCTTC. Translated: CASSISGGPYNEQFF.

A single count supports this clone. CDR3: CASSTRSGDYGYTF. The CDR3 DNA follows: TGTGCCAGCAGCACCCGATCGGGGGACTATGGCTACACCTTC. This chain joins TRBV5-4 and TRBJ1-2, with TRBD1 as a possible D gene (5 bases). CDR1 and CDR2 from the germline V gene are SGHNT and YYREEE (reference sequence). The CDR3 is 14 residues long. V dropped 4 bases and J dropped 3 bases, with 13 bases sitting between them. Based on the CDR3 plus reference TRBV5-4 and TRBJ1-2, the full variable domain is ETGVTQSPTHLIKTRGQQVTLRCSSQSGHNTVSWYQQALGQGPQFIFQYYREEENGRGNFPPRFSGLQFPNYSSELNVNALELDDSALYLCASSTRSGDYGYTFGSGTRLTVV.

The chain has TRBV11-2 and TRBJ2-3; the D gene is possibly TRBD2 (7 bases). Germline V gene data show CDR1 as SGHAT and CDR2 as FQNNGV. The CDR3 covers 16 residues. V lost 1 base and J 5 bases, leaving 16 bases between the germline ends. The CDR3 DNA is TGTGCCAGCAGCTTAGTACTGGGGGGGGGACAAGATACGCAGTATTTT. Translation gives CASSLVLGGGQDTQYF.

This chain uses TRBV11-3 with TRBJ2-3; 10 bases align to TRBD2. The V gene end was trimmed by 5 bases and the J gene end by 5 bases; junction bases not matched to a gene: 7. This CDR3 contains 15 residues. Per germline, CDR1 SGHNT and CDR2 YENEEA. As DNA, the CDR3 is TGTGCCAGCAGCCCTAGCGGGGGTATGTTAGATACGCAGTATTTT. Amino acid sequence: CASSPSGGMLDTQYF.

This chain joins TRBV5-1 and TRBJ1-1, with a possible D match to TRBD1 (5 bases). Germline CDR1 reads SGHRS; CDR2 reads YFSETQ. The CDR3 is made up of 13 amino acids. Trimming left V 5 bases short and J 1 base short, with 9 bases between. The chain's CDR3 is CASSYTGNTEAFF. The CDR3 nucleotides read TGCGCCAGCAGTTATACAGGGAACACTGAAGCTTTCTTT. Looking up the rest from reference TRBV5-1 and TRBJ1-1 gives the full variable domain: KAGVTQTPRYLIKTRGQQVTLSCSPISGHRSVSWYQQTPGQGLQFLFEYFSETQRNKGNFPGRFSGRQFSNSRSEMNVSTLELGDSALYLCASSYTGNTEAFFGQGTRLTVV.

The V gene is TRBV7-8, the J gene TRBJ2-7, with TRBD1 identical over 9 bases. The CDR3 loop spans 15 amino acids. Germline lookup yields CDR1 SGHVS and CDR2 FQNEAQ. With V trimmed by 4 bases and J by 4 bases, 8 bases remained unmatched. The CDR3 DNA sequence: TGTGCCAGCAGCTCTTGGGGACAGGGTCGATACGAGCAGTACTTC. Translating gives CASSSWGQGRYEQYF.